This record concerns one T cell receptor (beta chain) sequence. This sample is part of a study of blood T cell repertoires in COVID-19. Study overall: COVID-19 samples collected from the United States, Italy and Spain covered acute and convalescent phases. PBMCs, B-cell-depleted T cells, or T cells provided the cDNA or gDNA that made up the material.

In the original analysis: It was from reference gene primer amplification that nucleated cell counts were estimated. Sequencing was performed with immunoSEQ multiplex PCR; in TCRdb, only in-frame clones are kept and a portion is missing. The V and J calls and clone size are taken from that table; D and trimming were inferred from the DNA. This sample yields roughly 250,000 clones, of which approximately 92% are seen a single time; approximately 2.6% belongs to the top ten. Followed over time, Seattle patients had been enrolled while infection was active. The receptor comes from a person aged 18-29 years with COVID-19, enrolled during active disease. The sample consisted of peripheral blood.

As DNA, the CDR3 is TGTGCCAGCAGCCAAGAACGGGGGACGCCTACCTACGAGCAGTACTTC. This codes for CASSQERGTPTYEQYF. The chain recombines TRBV3-1 (or the pseudogene TRBV3-2) with TRBJ2-7, with D possibly being TRBD2 (6 bases). The V gene's germline CDR1 is LGHDT and CDR2 YNNKEL (reference sequence). The CDR3 sequence is 16 residues long. Trimming took 0 bases from V and 2 from J, leaving 14 bases between them.